The 27 T cell receptor beta chains below come from one sample, sequenced in a study of T cell responses to AZD1222 COVID-19 vaccine. Libraries were prepared by immunoSEQ multiplex PCR; TCRdb keeps only in-frame clonotypes and omits some of them. Of 110,000 to 150,000 clones in the sample, 90% to 95% were seen once. The sample was peripheral blood, taken on day 0 of AZD1222 vaccination. These receptors all come from an adult in good health.

The chain couples TRBV5-1 to TRBJ2-3; D is undetermined. V shed 0 bases and J shed 2 bases, with 7 bases lying between them. Per germline, CDR1 SGHRS and CDR2 YFSETQ. This CDR3 region has 14 residues. CDR3 in DNA: TGCGCCAGCAGCTTGGTGGCGGCCACAGATACGCAGTATTTT. The encoded protein is CASSLVAATDTQYF.

CDR3: CASSHASEGVNEKLFF. Here the CDR3 DNA reads TGCGCCAGCAGCCATGCTTCGGAAGGAGTTAATGAAAAACTGTTTTTT. The rearrangement joins TRBV4-1 to TRBJ1-4; D remains unclear. The CDR3 covers 16 residues. The germline V and J ends were trimmed by 3 bases and 4 bases, with 15 bases remaining between them. In germline, CDR1 is MGHRA, CDR2 YSYEKL.

V and J are TRBV19 and TRBJ2-5; 11 bases map to TRBD2. V gave up 5 bases and J gave up 4 bases; unmatched junction bases: 6. The CDR3 length is 15 residues. From germline, CDR1 is LNHDA and CDR2 SQIVND (reference sequence). CDR3 residues: CASSLASGRRETQYF. CDR3 DNA sequence: TGTGCCAGTAGTTTGGCTAGCGGGAGGAGAGAGACCCAGTACTTC.

This clone appeared once. V and J are TRBV9 and TRBJ2-5, with TRBD2 matching over 13 bases. V shed 6 bases, J shed 3 bases, and the junction held 8 bases outside the gene matches. The germline V gene has CDR1 SGDLS and CDR2 YYNGEE. This CDR3 comprises 16 residues. The CDR3 DNA is TGTGCCAGCACCCCACTGGGGACTAGCGGGAAAGAGACCCAGTACTTC. It translates to CASTPLGTSGKETQYF.

This CDR3 is CASSFPRPAGVNGEAFF. The CDR3 DNA reads as TGTGCCAGCAGTTTCCCTCGACCCGCTGGGGTAAACGGTGAAGCTTTCTTT. The chain couples TRBV28 to TRBJ1-1; D uncertain. The V end lost 3 bases, the J end lost 7 bases, and 24 bases lay between the germline ends. Germline CDR1 reads MDHEN; CDR2 reads SYDVKM. The CDR3 runs 17 residues.

The chain employs TRBV2 and TRBJ1-5; D is possibly TRBD1 (5 bases). The V gene's germline CDR1 is SNHLY and CDR2 FYNNEI. Trimming shortened V by 4 bases and J by 0 bases, and 10 bases separated the two germline ends. CDR3 length: 15 residues. The CDR3 DNA follows: TGTGCCAGCAGTGTAGACAGTTATAGCAATCAGCCCCAGCATTTT. This sequence encodes CASSVDSYSNQPQHF.

J is TRBJ2-1 and V is TRBV5-1; possibly TRBD2 for D (5 bases). CDR1 is SGHRS, CDR2 YFSETQ, per germline. Between the trimmed V and J ends, which lost 2 bases and 6 bases, there was a span of 12 bases. CDR3 length: 14 amino acids. The CDR3: CASSLVGGRNEQFF. CDR3 coding DNA: TGCGCCAGCAGCTTAGTAGGAGGACGCAATGAGCAGTTCTTC.

The chain combines TRBV10-1 with TRBJ2-2; 9 nucleotides align to TRBD2. Germline V CDR1 and CDR2: WNHNN, SYGVQD (reference sequence). The ends lost 4 bases at V and 3 bases at J; junction bases unmatched: 3. The CDR3 extends over 15 amino acids. The CDR3 loop reads CASSGGLAHTGELFF. The CDR3 DNA reads as TGCGCCAGCAGTGGGGGACTAGCCCACACCGGGGAGCTGTTTTTT.

This chain links TRBV27 with TRBJ2-7; 12 nucleotides agree with TRBD2. Germline V gives CDR1 MNHEY, CDR2 SMNVEV (reference sequence). There are 17 residues in the CDR3. The V gene end was trimmed by 6 bases and the J gene end by 3 bases; junction bases not matched to a gene: 12. The CDR3 nucleotides read TGTGCCAGCAGGCCGCTAGCGGGAGGGCGTCCGGGCTACGAGCAGTACTTC. The encoded protein is CASRPLAGGRPGYEQYF.

The chain is built from TRBV3-1 (or the pseudogene TRBV3-2) and TRBJ2-1, with 7 bases that match TRBD1. Germline values: CDR1 LGHDT, CDR2 YNNKEL (reference sequence). The CDR3 contains 15 residues. Germline trimming cut 3 bases from V and 8 bases from J; bases unmatched to any gene: 10. CDR3 residues: CASSQRTGSIDEQFF. The DNA for the CDR3 is TGTGCCAGCAGCCAGCGGACAGGTTCGATCGATGAGCAGTTCTTC.

V gene TRBV7-6 combines with J gene TRBJ1-2, with D perhaps matching TRBD1 (6 bases). V dropped 2 bases and J dropped 3 bases, with 16 bases sitting between them. The germline V gene encodes CDR1 SGHVS and CDR2 FNYEAQ. The CDR3 is 16 residues long. CDR3 amino acids: CASSLSPTGTYYGYTF. In DNA, the CDR3 is TGTGCCAGCAGCTTATCCCCCACAGGGACATACTATGGCTACACCTTC.

In its sample, this clone was seen once. CDR3 protein: CASSLRGTGLAGVLEQYF. In DNA form, the CDR3 reads TGTGCCAGCAGTTTAAGAGGGACAGGCCTAGCGGGAGTCCTCGAGCAGTACTTC. The chain uses TRBV27 and TRBJ2-7; 10 bases map to TRBD2. The J segment lost 6 bases and the V segment lost 2 bases, leaving 16 bases of the junction unmatched. Looked up from germline, CDR1 is MNHEY and CDR2 is SMNVEV (reference sequence). The CDR3 is made up of 18 amino acids.

V and J are TRBV19 and TRBJ1-4, with D possibly TRBD1 on 5 matching bases. CDR1 LNHDA and CDR2 SQIVND come from the germline V gene (reference sequence). The CDR3 loop spans 15 amino acids. Trimming removed 9 bases from V and 7 bases from J, with 21 bases in between. CDR3 amino acids: CASQPPGLPGEKLFF. The DNA for the CDR3 is TGTGCCAGCCAACCACCGGGACTACCGGGTGAAAAACTGTTTTTT.

This chain uses TRBV10-1 with TRBJ2-7, with unresolved D. The CDR3 totals 13 residues. The germline V gene encodes CDR1 WNHNN and CDR2 SYGVQD (reference sequence). Trimming removed 2 bases at V and 3 bases at J, with 8 bases between. CDR3 sequence: CASSEEGDYEQYF. CDR3 sequence (DNA): TGCGCCAGCAGTGAGGAAGGTGACTACGAGCAGTACTTC.

This clone was picked up one time. The chain carries TRBV6-2 or TRBV6-3 and TRBJ1-1, with 8 bases matching TRBD1. CDR1 and CDR2 from the germline V gene are MNHEY and SVGEGT. The junction had 4 bases not matched to a gene; V was cut back by 2 bases and J by 2 bases. The CDR3 is 15 amino acids. CDR3 sequence reads: CASSYGDRGNTEAFF. In DNA, the CDR3 is TGTGCCAGCAGTTACGGCGACAGGGGCAACACTGAAGCTTTCTTT.

The chain links TRBV5-1 to TRBJ1-2; D unresolved. Germline V gene lookup returns CDR1 SGHRS and CDR2 YFSETQ. CDR3 length equals 14 residues. V dropped 0 bases and J dropped 4 bases, with 10 bases sitting between them. The CDR3 here is CASSLAASSYGYTF. The CDR3 coding sequence is TGCGCCAGCAGCTTGGCGGCCAGCAGCTATGGCTACACCTTC.

The CDR3 spells CASSLEAGPVGGNTEAFF. For the CDR3, the DNA is TGCGCCAGCAGCTTGGAGGCGGGTCCGGTCGGAGGGAACACTGAAGCTTTCTTT. The genes are TRBV5-1 and TRBJ1-1; D is unresolved. V lost 0 bases, J lost 1 base, and 19 bases lay in between. The CDR3 is 18 residues long. The germline V gene encodes CDR1 SGHRS and CDR2 YFSETQ.

V gene TRBV9 combines with J gene TRBJ2-5; 13 nucleotides agree with TRBD2. After removal of 3 bases from V and 9 bases from J, the junction contained 8 bases not matched to a gene. The CDR3 has 15 residues. The germline V gene has CDR1 SGDLS and CDR2 YYNGEE. The CDR3 DNA is TGTGCCAGCAGCGGGGAACCGGGACTAGCGGGGCCCCAGTACTTC. Protein: CASSGEPGLAGPQYF. The full variable domain, with the rest looked up from reference TRBV9 and TRBJ2-5, is DSGVTQTPKHLITATGQRVTLRCSPRSGDLSVYWYQQSLDQGLQFLIQYYNGEERAKGNILERFSAQQFPDLHSELNLSSLELGDSALYFCASSGEPGLAGPQYFGPGTRLLVL.

The V gene is TRBV5-6, the J gene TRBJ2-1, with unresolved D. Trimming cost V 5 bases and J 7 bases, with 10 bases left between them. The germline CDR1 and CDR2 sequences are SGHDT and YYEEEE. CDR3 length: 12 residues. DNA for the CDR3: TGTGCCAGCAGTCTCATGAAGAATGAGCAGTTCTTC. Encoded protein: CASSLMKNEQFF.

The chain combines TRBV6-5 with TRBJ2-5; tentatively, D is TRBD1 (7 bases). CDR3 length: 14 residues. Trimming took 5 bases from V and 5 from J, leaving 15 bases between them. CDR1 MNHEY and CDR2 SVGAGI come from the germline V gene. The CDR3 DNA reads as TGTGCCAGCAGTCCAACGACAGGGAGGGAGACCCAGTACTTC. Its protein is CASSPTTGRETQYF.

The V call is TRBV9, the J call TRBJ2-7, with no clear D. The germline V and J ends were trimmed by 0 bases and 3 bases, with 10 bases remaining between them. The CDR3 extends over 14 amino acids. Germline loops: CDR1 SGDLS, CDR2 YYNGEE. The CDR3 reads CASSVAPRGYEQYF. The DNA of the CDR3 is TGTGCCAGCAGCGTAGCCCCACGAGGCTACGAGCAGTACTTC.

This sequence joins TRBV25-1 and TRBJ1-5; D not resolved. The CDR3 sequence is 15 residues long. The germline gives CDR1 MGHDK, CDR2 SYGVNS. Trimming left V 1 base short and J 4 bases short, with 11 bases between. DNA of the CDR3: TGTGCCAGCAGTGAATCAGGAGTACGAAATCAGCCCCAGCATTTT. Translation gives CASSESGVRNQPQHF.

The chain couples TRBV7-2 to TRBJ1-6, with 7 bases identical to TRBD1. Germline CDR1 reads SGHTA; CDR2 reads FQGNSA. CDR3 length: 14 amino acids. J was trimmed by 4 bases and V by 7 bases; bases with no gene match: 4. The CDR3 DNA follows: TGTGCCAGCAAGGGACAGAGTTATAATTCACCCCTCCACTTT. Translating gives CASKGQSYNSPLHF. Full variable domain (remainder filled in from reference TRBV7-2 and TRBJ1-6): GAGVSQSPSNKVTEKGKDVELRCDPISGHTALYWYRQSLGQGLEFLIYFQGNSAPDKSGLPSDRFSAERTGGSVSTLTIQRTQQEDSAVYLCASKGQSYNSPLHFGNGTRLTVT.

This sequence joins TRBV12-3 or TRBV12-4 and TRBJ1-1; D not resolved. The ends were cut back, 6 bases at V and 0 bases at J, with 8 bases in the middle. The CDR3 runs to 13 residues. CDR3 region: CASSFILNTEAFF. As DNA, the CDR3 is TGTGCCAGCAGCTTTATTCTGAACACTGAAGCTTTCTTT.

The CDR3 loop reads CASSSQPSGRAYEQFF. As DNA, the CDR3 is TGTGCCAGCAGCTCGCAGCCTAGCGGGAGGGCCTATGAGCAGTTCTTC. The rearrangement joins TRBV7-2 to TRBJ2-1, with TRBD2 matching over 12 bases. J was trimmed by 8 bases and V by 4 bases; bases with no gene match: 9. The germline V gene encodes CDR1 SGHTA and CDR2 FQGNSA. This CDR3 is built from 16 residues.

This clone showed up just once. The rearrangement uses TRBV12-3 or TRBV12-4 and TRBJ2-4, with D perhaps matching TRBD1 or TRBD2 (5 bases each). This CDR3 has 13 residues. The ends were cut back, 6 bases at V and 5 bases at J, with 11 bases in the middle. The CDR3 here is CASSPGTQNIQYF. Written as DNA, the CDR3 is TGTGCCAGCAGCCCCGGGACCCAAAACATTCAGTACTTC.

This chain connects TRBV7-2 to TRBJ2-7, with 13 bases identical to TRBD2. The V and J ends lost 6 bases and 2 bases, in that order; junction bases with no gene match: 4. The germline gives CDR1 SGHTA, CDR2 FQGNSA. The CDR3 spans 15 residues. The CDR3 sequence: CASRLLAGGPYEQYF. CDR3 coding DNA: TGTGCCAGCAGATTACTAGCGGGGGGGCCCTACGAGCAGTACTTC.